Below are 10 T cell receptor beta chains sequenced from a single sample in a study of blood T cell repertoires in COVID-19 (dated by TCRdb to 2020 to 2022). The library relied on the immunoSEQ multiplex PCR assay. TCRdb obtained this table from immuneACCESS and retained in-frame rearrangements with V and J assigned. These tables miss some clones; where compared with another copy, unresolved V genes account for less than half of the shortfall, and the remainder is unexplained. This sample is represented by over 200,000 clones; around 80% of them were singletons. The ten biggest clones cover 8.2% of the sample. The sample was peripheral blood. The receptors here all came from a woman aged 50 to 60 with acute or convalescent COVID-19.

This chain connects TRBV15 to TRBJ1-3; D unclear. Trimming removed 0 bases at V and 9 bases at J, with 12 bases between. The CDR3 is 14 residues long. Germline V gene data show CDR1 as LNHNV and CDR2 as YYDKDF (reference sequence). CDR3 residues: CATSRDHGKGTIYF. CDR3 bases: TGTGCCACCAGCAGAGATCACGGGAAGGGCACCATATATTTT.

The CDR3 here is CATSARTSGDEQFF. Here the CDR3 DNA reads TGTGCCACCAGTGCCCGGACTAGCGGGGATGAGCAGTTCTTC. The chain recombines TRBV24-1 with TRBJ2-1; 12 bases are a match to TRBD2. The germline V gene has CDR1 KGHDR and CDR2 SFDVKD. CDR3 length: 14 residues. The V segment lost 5 bases and the J segment 8 bases; nucleotides outside the gene matches: 3.

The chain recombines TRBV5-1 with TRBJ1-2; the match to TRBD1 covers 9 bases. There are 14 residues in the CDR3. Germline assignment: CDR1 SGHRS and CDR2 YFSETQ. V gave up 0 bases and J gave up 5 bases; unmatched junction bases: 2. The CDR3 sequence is CASSLAGTGYGYTF. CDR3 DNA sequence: TGCGCCAGCAGCTTGGCGGGGACAGGGTATGGCTACACCTTC.

This CDR3 is CASSKTGGAGNTEAFF. The CDR3 DNA is TGTGCCAGCAGCAAGACAGGGGGCGCAGGGAACACTGAAGCTTTCTTT. This chain connects TRBV2 to TRBJ1-1; 10 bases are shared with TRBD1. Per the germline V gene, CDR1 is SNHLY and CDR2 is FYNNEI. The CDR3 is 16 amino acids. The V gene end was trimmed by 6 bases and the J gene end by 1 base; junction bases not matched to a gene: 8.

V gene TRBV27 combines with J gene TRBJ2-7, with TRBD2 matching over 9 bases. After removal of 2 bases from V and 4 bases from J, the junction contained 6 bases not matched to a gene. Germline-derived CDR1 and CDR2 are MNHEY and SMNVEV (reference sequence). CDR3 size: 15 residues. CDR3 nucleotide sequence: TGTGCCAGCAGTTTAAAGGCTAGCGGGACGTACGAGCAGTACTTC. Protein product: CASSLKASGTYEQYF.

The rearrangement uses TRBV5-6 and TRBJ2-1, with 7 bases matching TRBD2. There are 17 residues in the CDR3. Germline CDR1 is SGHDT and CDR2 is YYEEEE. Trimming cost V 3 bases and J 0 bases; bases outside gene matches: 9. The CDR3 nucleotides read TGTGCCAGCAGCTCGTTGGTGGGAGGGTCCTCCTACAATGAGCAGTTCTTC. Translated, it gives CASSSLVGGSSYNEQFF.

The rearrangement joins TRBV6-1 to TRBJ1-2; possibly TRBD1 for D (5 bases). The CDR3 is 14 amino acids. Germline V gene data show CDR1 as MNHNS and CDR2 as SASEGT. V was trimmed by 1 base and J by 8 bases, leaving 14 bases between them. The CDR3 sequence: CASSEEGLQGGYTF. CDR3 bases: TGTGCCAGCAGTGAAGAGGGTTTGCAGGGAGGCTACACCTTC.

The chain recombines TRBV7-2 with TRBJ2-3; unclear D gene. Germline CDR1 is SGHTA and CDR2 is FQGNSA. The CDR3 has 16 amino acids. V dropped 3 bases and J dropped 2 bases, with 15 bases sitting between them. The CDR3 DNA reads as TGTGCCAGCAGCTTGCCAGACGGAGAGTCCACAGATACGCAGTATTTT. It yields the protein CASSLPDGESTDTQYF.

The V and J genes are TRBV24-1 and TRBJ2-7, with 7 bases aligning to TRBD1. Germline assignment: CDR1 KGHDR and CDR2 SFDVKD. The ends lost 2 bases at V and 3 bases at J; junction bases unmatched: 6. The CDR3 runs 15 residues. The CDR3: CATSDSGTEVYEQYF. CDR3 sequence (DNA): TGTGCCACCAGTGATTCTGGGACAGAAGTCTACGAGCAGTACTTC.

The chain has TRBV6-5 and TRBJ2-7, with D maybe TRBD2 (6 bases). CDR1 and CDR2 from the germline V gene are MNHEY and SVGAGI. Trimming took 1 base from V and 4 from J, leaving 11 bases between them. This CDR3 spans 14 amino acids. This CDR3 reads CASSYWGREYEQYF. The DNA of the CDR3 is TGTGCCAGCAGTTACTGGGGCCGGGAGTACGAGCAGTACTTC.